The 9 T cell receptor beta chains listed next were all sequenced from one sample in a study of T cell responses to AZD1222 COVID-19 vaccine. TCRdb's copy holds only in-frame clones and misses some; the assay was immunoSEQ multiplex PCR. Across under 150,000 clones, the top ten clones capture over 2% of the sample. What was sequenced was peripheral blood. These receptors originate from an adult in good health.

This chain uses TRBV19 with TRBJ2-5; 9 nucleotides match TRBD1. J lost 4 bases, V lost 5 bases, and 5 bases had no gene match. The CDR3 is 14 residues long. The germline CDR1 and CDR2 sequences are LNHDA and SQIVND (reference sequence). The CDR3: CASSVTGGLETQYF. The CDR3 coding sequence is TGTGCCAGTAGTGTTACAGGGGGCTTAGAGACCCAGTACTTC.

Here the CDR3 DNA reads TGTGCCAGCAGCGTAATACAGGAGAACACTGAAGCTTTCTTT. It specifies CASSVIQENTEAFF. The chain joins TRBV9 to TRBJ1-1, with a tentative D call TRBD1 (5 bases). The CDR3 is made up of 14 amino acids. Trimming stripped 1 base from V and 1 base from J, with 8 bases between. Germline CDR1 is SGDLS and CDR2 is YYNGEE.

The chain joins TRBV10-1 to TRBJ1-2, with 11 nucleotides matching TRBD1. The CDR3 has 15 amino acids. Germline V CDR1 and CDR2: WNHNN, SYGVQD (reference sequence). V gave up 7 bases and J gave up 5 bases; unmatched junction bases: 9. The CDR3 sequence is CASTQGQGAQYGYTF. The CDR3 DNA is TGCGCCAGCACACAAGGACAGGGGGCACAGTATGGCTACACCTTC.

The V gene is TRBV6-2 or TRBV6-3, the J gene TRBJ1-5; D remains unclear. The CDR3 consists of 16 residues. Germline lookup yields CDR1 MNHEY and CDR2 SVGEGT. Trimming removed 5 bases from V and 1 base from J, with 15 bases in between. In DNA, the CDR3 is TGTGCCAGCAGTGCACGGCTCGTTAGGAGCAATCAGCCCCAGCATTTT. Protein sequence: CASSARLVRSNQPQHF.

The rearrangement joins TRBV18 to TRBJ2-3, with TRBD2 matching over 13 bases. J gave up 4 bases and V 6 bases, and 4 bases lay outside the gene matches. Germline V gives CDR1 KGHSH, CDR2 LQKENI. The CDR3 has 15 residues. CDR3: CASSPGTSGADTQYF. The DNA for the CDR3 is TGTGCCAGCTCCCCCGGGACTAGCGGGGCAGATACGCAGTATTTT.

The chain joins TRBV7-9 to TRBJ2-5; D tentatively fits TRBD1 or TRBD2 (6 bases each). This CDR3 contains 14 residues. Germline CDR1 is SEHNR and CDR2 is FQNEAQ (reference sequence). Trimming left V 5 bases short and J 7 bases short, with 17 bases between. The CDR3 is CASSRDGGPGTQYF. DNA of the CDR3: TGTGCCAGCAGCCGAGATGGGGGGCCGGGGACCCAGTACTTC.

This chain connects TRBV29-1 to TRBJ2-7; 7 bases line up with TRBD1. The CDR3 length is 11 residues. J was trimmed by 6 bases and V by 7 bases; bases with no gene match: 6. In germline, CDR1 is SQVTM, CDR2 ANQGSEA. This CDR3 reads CSATTGAEQYF. CDR3 coding DNA: TGCAGCGCAACAACAGGGGCCGAGCAGTACTTC.

The rearrangement links TRBV28 to TRBJ1-1, with 8 bases lining up with TRBD1. V dropped 4 bases and J dropped 9; count of bases not matched to a gene: 7. Germline lookup yields CDR1 MDHEN and CDR2 SYDVKM. This CDR3 region has 13 residues. The CDR3 region is CASSSLGQGKAFF. The CDR3 coding sequence is TGTGCCAGCAGTTCCCTCGGACAGGGCAAAGCTTTCTTT.

This sequence joins TRBV11-3 and TRBJ1-4; no clear D gene. The CDR3 runs to 15 residues. V dropped 5 bases and J dropped 0 bases, with 10 bases sitting between them. Germline V gives CDR1 SGHNT, CDR2 YENEEA. The CDR3: CASSKGGPTNEKLFF. The CDR3 DNA sequence: TGTGCCAGCAGCAAAGGAGGACCAACTAATGAAAAACTGTTTTTT.